The 15 T cell receptor beta chains reported below all come from one sample, sequenced in a study of CD8 T cells in ankylosing spondylitis. Each CDR3 protein gets one entry after TCRdb re-called the 5' RACE reads with MiXCR. The repertoire holds about 340,000 distinct CDR3 sequences, more than 20% seen once, with about 12% in the top ten. The sequencing sample was made of blood, either unsorted or a sorted T cell fraction (not recorded which). Receptors were obtained from a male donor with ankylosing spondylitis or in good health (not recorded which).

This clonotype occurred many times. This chain connects TRBV12-3 or TRBV12-4 to TRBJ1-2, with D unclear. This CDR3 region has 12 residues. Deletions cut 6 bases from V and 7 bases from J, with 12 bases between. The CDR3 region has the DNA TGTGCCAGCAGACCAAGGTGGGGTGGCTACACCTTC. Translation gives CASRPRWGGYTF.

In this sample, this clonotype turned up a few times. The gene calls are TRBV11-2 and TRBJ1-1, with no clear D. Trimming stripped 3 bases from V and 9 bases from J, with 14 bases between. CDR3 length: 13 residues. Germline V CDR1 and CDR2: SGHAT, FQNNGV. This chain's CDR3 is CASSLTWQSKAFF. The CDR3 DNA follows: TGTGCCAGCAGCTTGACCTGGCAGTCTAAAGCTTTCTTT.

This clonotype was seen a handful of times. The chain uses TRBV27 and TRBJ2-2; D uncertain. This CDR3 is built from 13 residues. CDR1 MNHEY and CDR2 SMNVEV come from the germline V gene (reference sequence). V lost 4 bases, J lost 3 bases, and 6 bases lay in between. CDR3 protein: CASSYLDTGELFF. In DNA form, the CDR3 reads TGTGCCAGCAGTTATTTGGACACCGGGGAGCTGTTTTTT.

This clonotype was seen a few times. V and J are TRBV9 and TRBJ2-3; no reliable D call. Trimming shortened V by 0 bases and J by 0 bases, and 11 bases separated the two germline ends. The CDR3 is made up of 16 amino acids. The germline gives CDR1 SGDLS, CDR2 YYNGEE. The CDR3 sequence is CASSVGTPSSTDTQYF. CDR3 DNA sequence: TGTGCCAGCAGCGTAGGGACGCCATCTAGCACAGATACGCAGTATTTT.

A note on this clonotype: The germline gene is not matched at one end of the junction; a read error may be the cause. The V and J genes are TRBV12-3 or TRBV12-4 and TRBJ2-1; D is undetermined. This CDR3 region has 13 residues. The CDR3 region has the DNA TGTGCCACGAGGCTGCCCTCCCACAATGAGCAGTTCTTC. This translates into CATRLPSHNEQFF.

This clonotype was recorded a few times. This sequence joins TRBV12-3 or TRBV12-4 and TRBJ2-2; 8 bases align to TRBD1. This CDR3 comprises 13 residues. The V and J ends lost 10 bases and 3 bases, in that order; junction bases with no gene match: 4. The CDR3 nucleotides read TGTGCCACTCAGGGGGCTTACACCGGGGAGCTGTTTTTT. This encodes CATQGAYTGELFF.

DNA for the CDR3: TGTGCCAGCAGTTTCTGGCGGGGGGGCGGGCAAGAGACCCAGTACTTC. Its protein is CASSFWRGGGQETQYF. The chain carries TRBV12-3 or TRBV12-4 and TRBJ2-5, with 9 bases that match TRBD2. V lost 3 bases to trimming and J lost 2 bases; unmatched junction nucleotides: 7. This CDR3 has 16 residues.

This clonotype was detected a few times. The rearrangement links TRBV5-5 to TRBJ2-3; TRBD1 might be the D (6 bases). Germline loops: CDR1 SGHKS, CDR2 YYEKEE (reference sequence). The CDR3 spans 17 residues. Between the trimmed V and J ends, which lost 0 bases and 2 bases, there was a span of 16 bases. This chain's CDR3 is CASSLEGHRSTTDTQYF. The CDR3 DNA follows: TGTGCCAGCAGCTTGGAGGGACACCGTTCGACCACAGATACGCAGTATTTT.

The chain joins TRBV5-5 to TRBJ2-7; possible D gene TRBD2, 5 bases. V shed 0 bases and J shed 2 bases, with 9 bases lying between them. In germline, CDR1 is SGHKS, CDR2 YYEKEE (reference sequence). The CDR3 consists of 14 residues. This CDR3 is CASSLDGNPYEQYF. Written as DNA, the CDR3 is TGTGCCAGCAGCTTGGACGGGAACCCCTACGAGCAGTACTTC.

The V gene is TRBV11-2, the J gene TRBJ2-3; possible D gene TRBD2, 6 bases. This CDR3 spans 16 amino acids. Trimming took 1 base from V and 6 from J, leaving 17 bases between them. The germline V gene encodes CDR1 SGHAT and CDR2 FQNNGV. CDR3 bases: TGTGCCAGCAGCTTAGTAGGAGGGGCCGCCAAGGATACGCAGTATTTT. Translation gives CASSLVGGAAKDTQYF.

V is TRBV5-1 and J is TRBJ2-7, with a weak D call TRBD2 (5 bases). The CDR3 runs to 15 residues. The V end was cut by 0 bases, the J end by 4 bases, with 14 bases between. Germline CDR1 reads SGHRS; CDR2 reads YFSETQ. CDR3 protein: CASSLEGVGEYEQYF. CDR3 DNA sequence: TGCGCCAGCAGCTTGGAGGGCGTCGGGGAGTACGAGCAGTACTTC.

This chain links TRBV4-1 with TRBJ2-5; 8 bases line up with TRBD2. CDR3 length: 17 amino acids. Germline V CDR1 and CDR2: MGHRA, YSYEKL. V lost 1 base and J lost 4; bases outside the gene matches: 11. The CDR3 is CASSQVFAGGLGETQYF. CDR3 coding DNA: TGCGCCAGCAGCCAAGTCTTCGCGGGGGGCCTCGGAGAGACCCAGTACTTC.

The V gene is TRBV19, the J gene TRBJ2-6, with TRBD1 as a possible D gene (6 bases). The germline V and J ends were trimmed by 7 bases and 0 bases, with 7 bases remaining between them. There are 14 residues in the CDR3. Germline-derived CDR1 and CDR2 are LNHDA and SQIVND (reference sequence). The CDR3: CASKGDSGANVLTF. The CDR3 DNA reads as TGTGCCAGTAAGGGGGACTCTGGGGCCAACGTCCTGACTTTC. Together with reference TRBV19 and TRBJ2-6, the CDR3 gives the full variable domain: DGGITQSPKYLFRKEGQNVTLSCEQNLNHDAMYWYRQDPGQGLRLIYYSQIVNDFQKGDIAEGYSVSREKKESFPLTVTSAQKNPTAFYLCASKGDSGANVLTFGAGSRLTVL.

V usage is TRBV20-1 and J usage is TRBJ2-2, with 11 bases lining up with TRBD2. This CDR3 contains 16 residues. The V and J ends lost 1 base and 7 bases, in that order; junction bases with no gene match: 8. CDR1 is DFQATT, CDR2 SNEGSKA, per germline (reference sequence). The CDR3 coding sequence is TGCAGTGCTAGAGTGGATAGCGGGGGGGCGGTCGGGGAGCTGTTTTTT. It codes for CSARVDSGGAVGELFF.

This clonotype was picked up a small number of times. This rearrangement joins TRBV10-3 to TRBJ2-3; 11 positions match TRBD2. The length of the CDR3 is 14 residues. The V segment lost 6 bases and the J segment 6 bases; nucleotides outside the gene matches: 5. Germline V gene sequence: CDR1 ENHRY, CDR2 SYGVKD. The chain's CDR3 is CAIRSGTSGDTQYF. CDR3 coding DNA: TGTGCCATCAGATCCGGGACTAGCGGTGATACGCAGTATTTT.